This T cell receptor beta chain was captured in a study of shared clonotypes between healthy human individuals. As regards this clone: No antigen is known for it.

Findings and caveats of the study: Clonotypes shared by all four sorted-subset donors had higher generation probabilities than non-shared clonotypes.

It was into CD45RA+ naive and CD45RA-negative memory subsets that the CD4+ cells were split. In the sorted-subset replicate PCRs, approximately 200 ng DNA, 29,000 or so T cell genomes, was used. TCRdb keeps only in-frame clones here, not all; method: immunoSEQ multiplex PCR. The sample carries some 2 million clones, 95% recorded once. This CDR3 is built from 14 residues. Germline V lookup: CDR1 ENHRY, CDR2 SYGVKD. V was shortened by 8 bases and J by 3 bases, with 16 bases between the two germline ends. The origin of this receptor is a man younger than 30 in good health. The chain recombines TRBV10-3 with TRBJ2-5, with a tentative D call TRBD1 (8 bases). Sequenced material: naive CD4+ T cells sorted from blood. Subset indicated: CD45RA+ positively selected. DNA for the CDR3: TGTGCCATCGGCACAGGGGGGGGAGAAGAGACCCAGTACTTC. It codes for CAIGTGGGEETQYF.